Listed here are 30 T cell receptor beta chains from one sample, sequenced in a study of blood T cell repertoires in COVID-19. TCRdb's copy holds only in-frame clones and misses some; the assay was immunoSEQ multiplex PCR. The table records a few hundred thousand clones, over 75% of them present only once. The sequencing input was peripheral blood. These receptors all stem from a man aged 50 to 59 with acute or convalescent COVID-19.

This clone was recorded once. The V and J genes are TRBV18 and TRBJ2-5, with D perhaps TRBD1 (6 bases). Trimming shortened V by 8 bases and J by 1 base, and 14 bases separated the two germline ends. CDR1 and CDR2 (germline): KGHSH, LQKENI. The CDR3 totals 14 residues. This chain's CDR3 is CASGDVGAQETQYF. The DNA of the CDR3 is TGTGCCAGCGGCGACGTGGGGGCCCAAGAGACCCAGTACTTC.

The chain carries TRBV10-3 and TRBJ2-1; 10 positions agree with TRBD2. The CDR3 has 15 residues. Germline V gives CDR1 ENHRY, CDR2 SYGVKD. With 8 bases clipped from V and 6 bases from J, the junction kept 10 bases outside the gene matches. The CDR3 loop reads CAIARIAGGFNEQFF. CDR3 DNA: TGTGCCATCGCCCGAATAGCGGGGGGCTTCAATGAGCAGTTCTTC.

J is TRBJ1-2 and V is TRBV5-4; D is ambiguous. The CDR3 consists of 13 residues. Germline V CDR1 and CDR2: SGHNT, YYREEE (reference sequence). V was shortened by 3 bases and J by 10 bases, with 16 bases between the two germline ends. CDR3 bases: TGTGCCAGCAGCTCCCCGGTCCCGAGTGACTACACCTTC. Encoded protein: CASSSPVPSDYTF.

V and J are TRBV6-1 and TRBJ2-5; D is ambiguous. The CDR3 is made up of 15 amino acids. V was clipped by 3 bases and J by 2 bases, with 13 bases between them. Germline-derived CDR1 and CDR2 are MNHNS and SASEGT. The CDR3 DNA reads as TGTGCCAGCAGTGAGGGCCCCGGCCGACAAGAGACCCAGTACTTC. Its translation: CASSEGPGRQETQYF.

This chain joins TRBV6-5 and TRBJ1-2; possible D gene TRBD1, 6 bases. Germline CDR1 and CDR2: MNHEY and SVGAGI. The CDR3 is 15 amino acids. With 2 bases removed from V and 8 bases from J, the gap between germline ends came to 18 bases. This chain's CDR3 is CASSYGGQSNGGYTF. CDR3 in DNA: TGTGCCAGCAGTTACGGTGGACAGTCTAACGGGGGCTACACCTTC.

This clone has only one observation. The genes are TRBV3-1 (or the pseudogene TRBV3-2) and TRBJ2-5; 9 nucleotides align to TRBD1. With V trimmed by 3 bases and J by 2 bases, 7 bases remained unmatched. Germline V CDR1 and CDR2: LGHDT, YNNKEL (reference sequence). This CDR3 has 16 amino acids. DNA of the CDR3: TGTGCCAGCAGCCACGGGACAGGGAGATGGCAAGAGACCCAGTACTTC. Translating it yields CASSHGTGRWQETQYF.

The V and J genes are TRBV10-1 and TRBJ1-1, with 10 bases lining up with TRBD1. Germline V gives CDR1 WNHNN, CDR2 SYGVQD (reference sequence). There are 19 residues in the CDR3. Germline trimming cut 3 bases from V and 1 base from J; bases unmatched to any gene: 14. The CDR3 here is CASSDYPGQGLRSNTEAFF. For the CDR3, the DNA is TGCGCCAGCAGTGATTACCCGGGACAGGGGCTAAGATCGAACACTGAAGCTTTCTTT.

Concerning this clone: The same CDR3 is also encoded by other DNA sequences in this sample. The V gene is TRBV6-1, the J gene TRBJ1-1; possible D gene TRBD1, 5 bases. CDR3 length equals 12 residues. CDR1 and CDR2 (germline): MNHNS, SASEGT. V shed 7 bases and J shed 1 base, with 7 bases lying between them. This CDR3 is CASNQGNTEAFF. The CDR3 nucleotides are TGTGCCAGCAACCAGGGGAACACTGAAGCTTTCTTT.

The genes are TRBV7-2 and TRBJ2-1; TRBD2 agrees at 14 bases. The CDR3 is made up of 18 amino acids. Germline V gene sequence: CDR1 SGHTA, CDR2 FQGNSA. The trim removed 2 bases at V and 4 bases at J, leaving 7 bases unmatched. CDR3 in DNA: TGTGCCAGCAGCTTAACCCGACTAGCGGGGGGGAGATACAATGAGCAGTTCTTC. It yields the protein CASSLTRLAGGRYNEQFF. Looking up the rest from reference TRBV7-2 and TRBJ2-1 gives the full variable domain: GAGVSQSPSNKVTEKGKDVELRCDPISGHTALYWYRQSLGQGLEFLIYFQGNSAPDKSGLPSDRFSAERTGGSVSTLTIQRTQQEDSAVYLCASSLTRLAGGRYNEQFFGPGTRLTVL.

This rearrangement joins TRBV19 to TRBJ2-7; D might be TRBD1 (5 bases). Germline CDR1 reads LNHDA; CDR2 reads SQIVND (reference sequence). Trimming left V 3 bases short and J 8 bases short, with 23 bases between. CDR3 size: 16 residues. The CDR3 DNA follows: TGTGCCAGTAGTATCGGAGCAGGGTATACTCCTACGAAGCAGTACTTC. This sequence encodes CASSIGAGYTPTKQYF.

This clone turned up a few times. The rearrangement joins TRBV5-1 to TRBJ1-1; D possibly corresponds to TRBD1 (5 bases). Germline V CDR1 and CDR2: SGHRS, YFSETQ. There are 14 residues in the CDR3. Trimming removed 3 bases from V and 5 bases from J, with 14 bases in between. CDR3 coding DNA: TGCGCCAGCAGCTCCGGCAGGGTCGGGACTGAAGCTTTCTTT. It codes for CASSSGRVGTEAFF.

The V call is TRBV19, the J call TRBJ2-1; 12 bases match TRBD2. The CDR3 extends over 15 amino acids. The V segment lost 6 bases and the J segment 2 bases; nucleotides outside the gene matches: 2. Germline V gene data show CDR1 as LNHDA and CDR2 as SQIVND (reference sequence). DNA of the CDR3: TGTGCCAGTAGGAGGACTAGCGGGGCCTACAATGAGCAGTTCTTC. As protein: CASRRTSGAYNEQFF.

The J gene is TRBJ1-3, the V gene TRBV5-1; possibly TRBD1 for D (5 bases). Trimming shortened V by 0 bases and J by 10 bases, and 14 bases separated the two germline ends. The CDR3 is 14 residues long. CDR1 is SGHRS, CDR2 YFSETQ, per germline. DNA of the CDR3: TGCGCCAGCAGCTTGGTGGCCGGGGGTCGGACCATATATTTT. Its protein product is CASSLVAGGRTIYF.

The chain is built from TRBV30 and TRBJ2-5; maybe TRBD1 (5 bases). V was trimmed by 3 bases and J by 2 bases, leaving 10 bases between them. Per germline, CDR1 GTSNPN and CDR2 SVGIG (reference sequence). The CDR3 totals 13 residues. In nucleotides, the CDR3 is TGTGCCTGGAGCTCAGGGCCTCAAGAGACCCAGTACTTC. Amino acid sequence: CAWSSGPQETQYF.

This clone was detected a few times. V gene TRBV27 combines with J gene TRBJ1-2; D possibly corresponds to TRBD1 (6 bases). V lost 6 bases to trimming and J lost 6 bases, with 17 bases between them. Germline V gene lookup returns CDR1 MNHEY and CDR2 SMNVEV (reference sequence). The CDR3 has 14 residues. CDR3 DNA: TGTGCCAGCAGGAGGCCCCAGGGGTTAGATGGCTACACCTTC. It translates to CASRRPQGLDGYTF.

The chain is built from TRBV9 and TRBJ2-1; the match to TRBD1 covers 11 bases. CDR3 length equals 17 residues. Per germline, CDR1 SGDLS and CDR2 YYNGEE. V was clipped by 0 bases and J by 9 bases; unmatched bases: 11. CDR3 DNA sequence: TGTGCCAGCAGCGTAGCAGGGGGAGGACAGGGGGCCGGTGAGCAGTTCTTC. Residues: CASSVAGGGQGAGEQFF. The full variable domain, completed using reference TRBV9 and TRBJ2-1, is DSGVTQTPKHLITATGQRVTLRCSPRSGDLSVYWYQQSLDQGLQFLIQYYNGEERAKGNILERFSAQQFPDLHSELNLSSLELGDSALYFCASSVAGGGQGAGEQFFGPGTRLTVL.

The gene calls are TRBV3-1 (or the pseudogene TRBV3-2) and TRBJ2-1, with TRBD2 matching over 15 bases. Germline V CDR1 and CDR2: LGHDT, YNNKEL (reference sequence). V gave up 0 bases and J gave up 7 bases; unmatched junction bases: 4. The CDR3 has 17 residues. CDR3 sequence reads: CASSQEGLAGGQNEQFF. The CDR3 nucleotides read TGTGCCAGCAGCCAAGAGGGACTAGCGGGGGGCCAAAATGAGCAGTTCTTC.

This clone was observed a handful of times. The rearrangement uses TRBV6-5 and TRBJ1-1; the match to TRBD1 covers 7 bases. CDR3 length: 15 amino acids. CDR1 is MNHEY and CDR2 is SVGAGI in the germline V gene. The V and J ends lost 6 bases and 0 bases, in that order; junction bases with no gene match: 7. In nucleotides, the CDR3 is TGTGCCAGCAGCTTACAGGGGATAATGAACACTGAAGCTTTCTTT. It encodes CASSLQGIMNTEAFF.

The CDR3 loop reads CASRKAGDQETQYF. The CDR3 nucleotides are TGTGCCAGCAGGAAAGCGGGGGACCAAGAGACCCAGTACTTC. The chain joins TRBV28 to TRBJ2-5; 8 nucleotides align to TRBD2. V shed 6 bases and J 0 bases; nucleotides not matched to a gene: 3. This CDR3 is 14 amino acids long. Germline assignment: CDR1 MDHEN and CDR2 SYDVKM.

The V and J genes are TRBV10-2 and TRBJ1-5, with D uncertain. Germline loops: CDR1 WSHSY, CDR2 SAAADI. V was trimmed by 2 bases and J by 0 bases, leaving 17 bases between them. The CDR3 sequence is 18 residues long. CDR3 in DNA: TGCGCCAGCAGTGAGGGGTGGGCGACACGATATAGCAATCAGCCCCAGCATTTT. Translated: CASSEGWATRYSNQPQHF.

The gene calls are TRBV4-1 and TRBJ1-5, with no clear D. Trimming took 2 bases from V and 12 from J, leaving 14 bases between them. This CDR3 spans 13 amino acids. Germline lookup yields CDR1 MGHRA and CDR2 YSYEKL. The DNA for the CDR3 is TGCGCCAGCAGCCAAACCCCGGAGGTTCTCCAGCATTTT. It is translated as CASSQTPEVLQHF.

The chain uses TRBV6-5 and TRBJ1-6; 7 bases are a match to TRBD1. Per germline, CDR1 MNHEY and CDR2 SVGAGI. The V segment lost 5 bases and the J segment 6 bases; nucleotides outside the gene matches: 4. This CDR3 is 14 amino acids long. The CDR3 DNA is TGTGCCAGCAGTCGACAGGGAGCTAATTCACCCCTCCACTTT. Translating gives CASSRQGANSPLHF.

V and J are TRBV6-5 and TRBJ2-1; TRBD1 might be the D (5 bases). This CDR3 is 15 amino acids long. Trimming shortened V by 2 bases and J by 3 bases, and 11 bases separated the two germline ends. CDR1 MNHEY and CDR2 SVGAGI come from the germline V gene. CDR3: CASSYAGQNYNEQFF. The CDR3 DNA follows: TGTGCCAGCAGTTACGCCGGACAAAACTACAATGAGCAGTTCTTC.

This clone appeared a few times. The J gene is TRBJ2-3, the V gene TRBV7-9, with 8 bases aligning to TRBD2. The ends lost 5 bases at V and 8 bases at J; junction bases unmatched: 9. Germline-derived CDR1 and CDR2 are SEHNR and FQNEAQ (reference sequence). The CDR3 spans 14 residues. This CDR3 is CASSAQAGGATQYF. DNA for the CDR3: TGTGCCAGCAGCGCGCAGGCGGGGGGAGCTACGCAGTATTTT.

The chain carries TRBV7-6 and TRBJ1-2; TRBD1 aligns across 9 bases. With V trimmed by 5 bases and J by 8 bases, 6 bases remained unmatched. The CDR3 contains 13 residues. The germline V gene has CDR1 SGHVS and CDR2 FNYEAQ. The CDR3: CASSPNRGQGYTF. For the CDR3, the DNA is TGTGCCAGCAGCCCGAACAGGGGGCAGGGCTACACCTTC.

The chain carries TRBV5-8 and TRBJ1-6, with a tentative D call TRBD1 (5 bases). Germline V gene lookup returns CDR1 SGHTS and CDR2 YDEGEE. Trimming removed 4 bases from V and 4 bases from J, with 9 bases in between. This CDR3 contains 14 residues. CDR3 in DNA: TGTGCCAGCAGCGCGGGGCTTTATAATTCACCCCTCCACTTT. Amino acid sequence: CASSAGLYNSPLHF.

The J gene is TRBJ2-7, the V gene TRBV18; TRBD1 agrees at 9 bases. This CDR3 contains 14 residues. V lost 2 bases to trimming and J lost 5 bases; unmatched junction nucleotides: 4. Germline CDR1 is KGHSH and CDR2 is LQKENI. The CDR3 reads CASSPTQGADEQYF. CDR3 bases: TGTGCCAGCTCACCAACACAGGGGGCAGACGAGCAGTACTTC. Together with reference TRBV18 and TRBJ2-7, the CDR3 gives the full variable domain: NAGVMQNPRHLVRRRGQEARLRCSPMKGHSHVYWYRQLPEEGLKFMVYLQKENIIDESGMPKERFSAEFPKEGPSILRIQQVVRGDSAAYFCASSPTQGADEQYFGPGTRLTVT.

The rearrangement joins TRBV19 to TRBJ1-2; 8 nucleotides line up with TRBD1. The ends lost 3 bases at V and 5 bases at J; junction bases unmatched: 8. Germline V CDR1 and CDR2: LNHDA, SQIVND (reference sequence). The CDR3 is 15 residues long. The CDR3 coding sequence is TGTGCCAGTAGTATGGCAATACAGGGGGGATATGGCTACACCTTC. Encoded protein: CASSMAIQGGYGYTF.

CDR3 sequence reads: CASTKDTGTDTQYF. CDR3 coding DNA: TGTGCCAGCACAAAGGACACTGGCACAGATACGCAGTATTTT. The chain links TRBV6-5 to TRBJ2-3; D may be TRBD1 (5 bases). V was trimmed by 7 bases and J by 1 base, leaving 12 bases between them. CDR1 and CDR2 (germline): MNHEY, SVGAGI. CDR3 length: 14 residues.

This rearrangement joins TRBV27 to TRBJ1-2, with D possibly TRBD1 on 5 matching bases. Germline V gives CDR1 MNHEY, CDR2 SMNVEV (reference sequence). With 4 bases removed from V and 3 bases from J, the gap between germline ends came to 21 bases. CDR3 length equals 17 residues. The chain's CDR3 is CASSSLGGIGAYYGYTF. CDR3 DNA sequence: TGTGCCAGCAGTTCCCTGGGGGGGATCGGGGCCTACTATGGCTACACCTTC.